This paragraph reports one T cell receptor (beta chain). Clones were read by immunoSEQ multiplex PCR, and TCRdb kept only the in-frame ones, dropping some. There are about 350,000 clones in the sample; 89% occur only once, and 3% to 4.5% lies in the top ten. The V end lost 2 bases, the J end lost 6 bases, and 14 bases lay between the germline ends. The germline gives CDR1 SGHKS, CDR2 YYEKEE (reference sequence). This CDR3 is built from 14 residues. This specimen comes from a study of blood T cell repertoires in COVID-19. The wider study: In each case, the material was cDNA or gDNA derived from T cells, B-cell-depleted T cells, or PBMCs.

The sequencing sample was made of peripheral blood. The clonotype was recovered from an older woman with COVID-19, enrolled during active disease. The V and J genes are TRBV5-5 and TRBJ1-2; the D is unclear. The CDR3 DNA is TGTGCCAGCAGCTTAAATTTCGGGTATAATGGCTACACCTTC. This sequence encodes CASSLNFGYNGYTF.